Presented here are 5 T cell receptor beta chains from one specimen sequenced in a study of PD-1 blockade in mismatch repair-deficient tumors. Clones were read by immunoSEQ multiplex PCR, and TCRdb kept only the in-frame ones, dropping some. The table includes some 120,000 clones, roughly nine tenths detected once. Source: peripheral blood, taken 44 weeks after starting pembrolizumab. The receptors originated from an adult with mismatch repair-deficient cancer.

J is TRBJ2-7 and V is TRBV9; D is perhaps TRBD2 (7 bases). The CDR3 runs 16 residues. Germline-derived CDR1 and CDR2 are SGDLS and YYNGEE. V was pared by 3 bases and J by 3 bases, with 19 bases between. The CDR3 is CASSEGEAGELYEQYF. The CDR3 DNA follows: TGTGCCAGCAGCGAGGGGGAGGCGGGAGAACTCTACGAGCAGTACTTC.

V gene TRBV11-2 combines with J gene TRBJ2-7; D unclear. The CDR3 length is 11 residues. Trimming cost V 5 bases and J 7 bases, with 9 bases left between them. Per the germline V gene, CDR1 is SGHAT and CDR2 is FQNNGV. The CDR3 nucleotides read TGTGCCAGCAGCACCCGTTGGGAGCAGTACTTC. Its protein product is CASSTRWEQYF.

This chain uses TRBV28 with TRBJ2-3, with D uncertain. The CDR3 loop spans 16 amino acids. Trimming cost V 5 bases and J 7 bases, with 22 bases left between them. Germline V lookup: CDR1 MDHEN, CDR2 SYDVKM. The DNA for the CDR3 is TGTGCCAGCAGTGGGCCCCGGCTCCAAGAGGTGAATACGCAGTATTTT. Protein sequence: CASSGPRLQEVNTQYF.

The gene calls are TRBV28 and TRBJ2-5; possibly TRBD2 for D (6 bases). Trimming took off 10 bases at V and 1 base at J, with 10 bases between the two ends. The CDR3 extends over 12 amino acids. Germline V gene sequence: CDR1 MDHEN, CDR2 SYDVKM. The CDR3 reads CATGDSQETQYF. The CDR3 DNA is TGTGCCACGGGGGACTCCCAAGAGACCCAGTACTTC.

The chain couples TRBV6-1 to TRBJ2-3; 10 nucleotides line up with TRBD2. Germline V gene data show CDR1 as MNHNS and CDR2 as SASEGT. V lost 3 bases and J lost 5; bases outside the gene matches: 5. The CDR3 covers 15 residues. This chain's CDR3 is CASSDQAGGVDTQYF. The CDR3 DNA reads TGTGCCAGCAGTGATCAAGCGGGAGGGGTAGATACGCAGTATTTT.